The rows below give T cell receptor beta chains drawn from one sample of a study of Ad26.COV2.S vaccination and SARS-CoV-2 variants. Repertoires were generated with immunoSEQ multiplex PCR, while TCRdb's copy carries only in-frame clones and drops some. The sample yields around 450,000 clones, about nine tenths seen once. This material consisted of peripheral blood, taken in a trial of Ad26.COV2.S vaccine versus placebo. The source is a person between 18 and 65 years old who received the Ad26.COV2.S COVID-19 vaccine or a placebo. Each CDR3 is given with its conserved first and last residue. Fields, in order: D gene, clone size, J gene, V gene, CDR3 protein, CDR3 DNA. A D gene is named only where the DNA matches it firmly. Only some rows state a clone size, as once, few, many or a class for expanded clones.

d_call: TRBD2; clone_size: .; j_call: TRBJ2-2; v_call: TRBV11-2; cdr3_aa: CASSTLAGGRGELFF; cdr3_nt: TGTGCCAGCAGCACGTTAGCGGGGGGACGTGGGGAGCTGTTTTTT
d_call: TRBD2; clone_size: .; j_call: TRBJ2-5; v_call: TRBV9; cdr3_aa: CASSGSGLAGQETQYF; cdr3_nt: TGTGCCAGCAGCGGCTCGGGACTAGCGGGACAAGAGACCCAGTACTTC
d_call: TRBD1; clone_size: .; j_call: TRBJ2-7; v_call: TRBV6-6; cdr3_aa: CASSRYRDRRSYEQYF; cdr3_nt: TGTGCCAGCAGTCGATACCGGGACAGGAGATCCTACGAGCAGTACTTC
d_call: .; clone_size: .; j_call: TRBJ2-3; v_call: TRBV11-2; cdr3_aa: CASRPKMGSTDTQYF; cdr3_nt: TGTGCCAGCAGGCCTAAGATGGGGTCCACAGATACGCAGTATTTT
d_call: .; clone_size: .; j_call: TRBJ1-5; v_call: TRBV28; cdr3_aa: CASSPRSNQPQHF; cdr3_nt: TGTGCCAGCAGCCCCAGGTCCAATCAGCCCCAGCATTTT
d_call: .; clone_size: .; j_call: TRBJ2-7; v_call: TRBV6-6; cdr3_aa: CASSYLPMAQGYEQYF; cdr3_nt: TGTGCCAGCAGTTATCTACCCATGGCACAGGGTTACGAGCAGTACTTC
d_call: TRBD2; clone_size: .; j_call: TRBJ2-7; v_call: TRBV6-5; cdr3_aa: CASGRGTGYEQYF; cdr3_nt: TGTGCCAGCGGGCGGGGGACGGGCTACGAGCAGTACTTC
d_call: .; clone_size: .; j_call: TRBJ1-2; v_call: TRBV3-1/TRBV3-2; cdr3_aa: CASSQDEGGYTF; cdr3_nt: TGTGCCAGCAGCCAAGATGAGGGGGGCTACACCTTC
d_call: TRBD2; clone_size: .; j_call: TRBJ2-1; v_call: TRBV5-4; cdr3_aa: CASSSTSGIYNEQFF; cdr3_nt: TGTGCCAGCAGCTCAACTAGCGGGATCTACAATGAGCAGTTCTTC
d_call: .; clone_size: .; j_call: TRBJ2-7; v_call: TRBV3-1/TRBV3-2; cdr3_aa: CASSQGVGVEQYF; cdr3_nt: TGTGCCAGCAGCCAAGGGGTGGGTGTTGAGCAGTACTTC
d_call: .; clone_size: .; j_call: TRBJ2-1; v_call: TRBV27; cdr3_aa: CASSQTVYNEQFF; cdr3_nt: TGTGCCAGCAGTCAAACAGTCTACAATGAGCAGTTCTTC
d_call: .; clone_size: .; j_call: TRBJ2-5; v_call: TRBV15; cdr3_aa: CATSRGQQETQYF; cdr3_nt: TGTGCCACCAGCAGAGGACAGCAAGAGACCCAGTACTTC
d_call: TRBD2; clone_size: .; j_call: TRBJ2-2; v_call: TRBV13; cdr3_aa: CASSGREGQHGELFF; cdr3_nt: TGTGCCAGCAGTGGGCGGGAGGGCCAGCACGGGGAGCTGTTTTTT
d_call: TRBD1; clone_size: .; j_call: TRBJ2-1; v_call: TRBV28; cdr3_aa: CASSLSIGQGAHNEQFF; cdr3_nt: TGTGCCAGCAGTTTATCTATAGGACAGGGGGCTCACAATGAGCAGTTCTTC
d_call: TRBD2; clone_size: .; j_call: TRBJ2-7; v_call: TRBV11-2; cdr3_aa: CASSLVQGLPLGEQYF; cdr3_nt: TGTGCCAGCAGCTTAGTCCAGGGACTACCCCTGGGCGAGCAGTACTTC
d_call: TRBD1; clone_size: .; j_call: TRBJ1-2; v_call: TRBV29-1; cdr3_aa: CSARGAGGYGYTF; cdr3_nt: TGCAGCGCCCGAGGTGCAGGGGGCTATGGCTACACCTTC
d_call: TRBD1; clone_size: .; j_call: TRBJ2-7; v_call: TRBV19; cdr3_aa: CASSPPGQGDKQYF; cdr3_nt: TGTGCCAGTAGTCCCCCGGGACAGGGGGACAAGCAGTACTTC
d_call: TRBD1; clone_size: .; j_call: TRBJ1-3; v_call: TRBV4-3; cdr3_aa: CASSLGDRPGNTIYF; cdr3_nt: TGCGCCAGCAGCCTTGGGGACAGGCCTGGAAACACCATATATTTT
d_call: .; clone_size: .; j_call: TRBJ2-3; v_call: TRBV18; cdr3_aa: CASSRVTRTDTQYF; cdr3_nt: TGTGCCAGCTCACGAGTCACTCGCACAGATACGCAGTATTTT
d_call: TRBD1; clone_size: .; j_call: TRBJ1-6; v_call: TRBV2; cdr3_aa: CASSRQGARVNSPLHF; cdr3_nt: TGTGCCAGCAGCAGACAGGGGGCGCGAGTTAATTCACCCCTCCACTTT
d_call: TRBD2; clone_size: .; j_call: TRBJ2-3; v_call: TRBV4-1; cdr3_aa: CASTTMPLAGGGDTQYF; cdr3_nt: TGCGCCAGCACCACGATGCCACTAGCGGGAGGAGGAGATACGCAGTATTTT
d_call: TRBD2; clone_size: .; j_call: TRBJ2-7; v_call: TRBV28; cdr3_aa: CASSFLGVAGRYEQYF; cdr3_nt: TGTGCCAGCAGTTTCCTGGGTGTAGCGGGACGCTACGAGCAGTACTTC
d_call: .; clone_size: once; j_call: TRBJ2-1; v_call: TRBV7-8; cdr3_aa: CASSPRPLLNNEQFF; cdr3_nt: TGTGCCAGCAGCCCACGGCCACTACTCAACAATGAGCAGTTCTTC
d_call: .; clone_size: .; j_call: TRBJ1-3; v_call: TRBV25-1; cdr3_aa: CASSPGGGNTIYF; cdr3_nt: TGTGCCAGCAGTCCGGGTGGAGGAAACACCATATATTTT
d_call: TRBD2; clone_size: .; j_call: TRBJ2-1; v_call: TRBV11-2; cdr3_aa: CASSFGLAGGNEQFF; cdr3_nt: TGTGCCAGCAGCTTCGGACTAGCGGGGGGGAATGAGCAGTTCTTC
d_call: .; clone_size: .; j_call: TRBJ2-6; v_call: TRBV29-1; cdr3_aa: CSVQGAGANVLTF; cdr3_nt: TGCAGCGTGCAGGGTGCTGGGGCCAACGTCCTGACTTTC
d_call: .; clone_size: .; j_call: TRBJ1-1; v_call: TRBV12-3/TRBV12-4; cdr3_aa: CASSFTGGRAFF; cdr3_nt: TGTGCCAGCAGTTTCACGGGGGGCAGGGCTTTCTTT
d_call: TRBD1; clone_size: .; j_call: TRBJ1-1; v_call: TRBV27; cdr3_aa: CASSPELRDRVTEAFF; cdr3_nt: TGTGCCAGCAGTCCCGAATTGCGGGACAGGGTCACTGAAGCTTTCTTT
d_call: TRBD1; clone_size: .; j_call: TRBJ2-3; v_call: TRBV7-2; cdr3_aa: CASSLSPQGPTQTDTQYF; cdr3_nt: TGTGCCAGCAGCCTTAGTCCACAGGGGCCAACCCAGACAGATACGCAGTATTTT
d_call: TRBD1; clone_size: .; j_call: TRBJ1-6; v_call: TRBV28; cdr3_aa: CASSLMRTGDSPLHF; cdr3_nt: TGTGCCAGCAGTTTAATGAGGACAGGTGATTCACCCCTCCACTTT
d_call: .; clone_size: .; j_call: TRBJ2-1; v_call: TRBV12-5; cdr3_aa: CASGLYDNEQFF; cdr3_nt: TGTGCTAGTGGTTTGTATGACAATGAGCAGTTCTTC
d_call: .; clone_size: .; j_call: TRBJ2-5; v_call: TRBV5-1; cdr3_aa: CASSVDSQETQYF; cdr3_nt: TGCGCCAGCAGCGTTGACAGCCAAGAGACCCAGTACTTC
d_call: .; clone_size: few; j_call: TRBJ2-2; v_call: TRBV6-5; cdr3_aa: CATRRGSIEAGELFF; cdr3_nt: TGTGCTACCCGACGGGGATCGATTGAAGCCGGGGAGCTGTTTTTT
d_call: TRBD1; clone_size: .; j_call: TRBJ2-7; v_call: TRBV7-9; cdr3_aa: CASSLGTGGEQYF; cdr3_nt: TGTGCCAGCAGCTTGGGGACAGGGGGCGAGCAGTACTTC
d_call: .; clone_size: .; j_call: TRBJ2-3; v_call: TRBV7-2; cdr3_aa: CASRQHGADLTDTQYF; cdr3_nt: TGTGCCAGCAGACAACACGGGGCAGATCTCACAGATACGCAGTATTTT
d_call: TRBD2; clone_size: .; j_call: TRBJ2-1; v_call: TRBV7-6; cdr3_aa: CASSLGREDSYNEQFF; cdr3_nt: TGTGCCAGCAGCTTAGGGCGGGAGGACTCCTACAATGAGCAGTTCTTC
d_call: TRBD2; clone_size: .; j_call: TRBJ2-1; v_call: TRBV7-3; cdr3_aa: CASSSSGMAHEQFF; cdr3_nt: TGTGCCAGCTCCTCTAGCGGGATGGCCCATGAGCAGTTCTTC
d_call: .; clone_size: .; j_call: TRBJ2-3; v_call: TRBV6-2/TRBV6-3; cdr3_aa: CASSFSTDTQYF; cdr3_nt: TGTGCCAGCAGTTTCAGCACAGATACGCAGTATTTT
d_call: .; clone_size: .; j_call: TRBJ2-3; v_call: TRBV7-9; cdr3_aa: CASSLGTDTQYF; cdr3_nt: TGTGCCAGCAGCTTAGGAACAGATACGCAGTATTTT
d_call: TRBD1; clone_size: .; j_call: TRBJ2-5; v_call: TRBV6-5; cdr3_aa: CASSQRQGAETQYF; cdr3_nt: TGTGCCAGCAGTCAAAGACAGGGGGCTGAGACCCAGTACTTC
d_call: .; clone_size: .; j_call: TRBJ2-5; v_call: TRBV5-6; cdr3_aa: CASSLGRRIQETQYF; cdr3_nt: TGTGCCAGCAGCTTGGGGAGGCGGATCCAAGAGACCCAGTACTTC
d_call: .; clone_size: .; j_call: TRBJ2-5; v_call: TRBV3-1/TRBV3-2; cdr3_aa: CASSQDGKTQYF; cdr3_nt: TGTGCCAGCAGCCAAGATGGAAAGACCCAGTACTTC
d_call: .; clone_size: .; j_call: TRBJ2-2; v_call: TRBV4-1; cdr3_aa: CASSQDRQFTGELFF; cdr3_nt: TGCGCCAGCAGCCAAGATAGACAGTTCACCGGGGAGCTGTTTTTT
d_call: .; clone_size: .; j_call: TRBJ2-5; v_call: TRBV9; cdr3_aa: CASSQTSETQYF; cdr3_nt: TGTGCCAGCAGTCAAACCTCAGAGACCCAGTACTTC
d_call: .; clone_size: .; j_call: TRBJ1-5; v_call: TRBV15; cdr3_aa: CATSREGVQPQHF; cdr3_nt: TGTGCCACCAGCAGAGAGGGTGTTCAGCCCCAGCATTTT
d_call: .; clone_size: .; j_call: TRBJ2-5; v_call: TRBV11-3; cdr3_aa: CASSLSTEETQYF; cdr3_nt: TGTGCCAGCAGCTTATCAACAGAAGAGACCCAGTACTTC
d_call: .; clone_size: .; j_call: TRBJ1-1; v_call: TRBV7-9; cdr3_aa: CASSIPTPGLGENEAFF; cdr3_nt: TGTGCCAGCAGCATACCAACTCCGGGACTGGGGGAAAATGAAGCTTTCTTT
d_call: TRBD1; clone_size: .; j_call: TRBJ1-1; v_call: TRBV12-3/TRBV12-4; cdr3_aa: CASSWTGNTEAFF; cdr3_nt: TGTGCCAGCAGTTGGACAGGCAATACTGAAGCTTTCTTT
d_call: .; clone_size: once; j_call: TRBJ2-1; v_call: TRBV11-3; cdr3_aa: CASSGSVAGYNEQFF; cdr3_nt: TGTGCCAGCAGTGGGTCGGTAGCAGGGTACAATGAGCAGTTCTTC
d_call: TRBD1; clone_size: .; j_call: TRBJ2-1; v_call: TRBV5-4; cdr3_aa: CASSLPRQGAFNEQFF; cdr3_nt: TGTGCCAGCAGCTTGCCTCGACAGGGGGCTTTCAATGAGCAGTTCTTC
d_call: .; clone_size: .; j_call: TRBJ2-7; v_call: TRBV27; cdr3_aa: CASSTSYEQYF; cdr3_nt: TGTGCCAGCAGTACCTCCTACGAGCAGTACTTC
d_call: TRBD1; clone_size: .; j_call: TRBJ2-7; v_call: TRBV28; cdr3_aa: CASSPSRGPAYEQYF; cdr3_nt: TGTGCCAGCAGTCCCTCAAGGGGGCCCGCCTACGAGCAGTACTTC
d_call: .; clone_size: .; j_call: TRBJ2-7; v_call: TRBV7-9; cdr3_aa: CASSFVRADSYEQYF; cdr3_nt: TGTGCCAGCAGCTTCGTTCGAGCGGACTCCTACGAGCAGTACTTC
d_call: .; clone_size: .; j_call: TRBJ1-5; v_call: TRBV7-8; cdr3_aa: CASSHDGNQPQHF; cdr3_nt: TGTGCCAGCAGCCACGATGGCAATCAGCCCCAGCATTTT